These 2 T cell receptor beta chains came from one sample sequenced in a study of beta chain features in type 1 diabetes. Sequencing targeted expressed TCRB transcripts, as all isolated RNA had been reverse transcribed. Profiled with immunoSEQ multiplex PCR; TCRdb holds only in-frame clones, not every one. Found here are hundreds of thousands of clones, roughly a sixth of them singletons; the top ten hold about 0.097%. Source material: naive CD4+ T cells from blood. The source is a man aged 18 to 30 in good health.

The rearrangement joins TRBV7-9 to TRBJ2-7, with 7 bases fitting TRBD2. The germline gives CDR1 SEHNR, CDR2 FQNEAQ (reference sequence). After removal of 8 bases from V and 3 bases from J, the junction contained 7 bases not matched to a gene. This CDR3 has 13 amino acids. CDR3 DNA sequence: TGTGCCAGCGTGGGGAGGGGTGGCTACGAGCAGTACTTC. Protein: CASVGRGGYEQYF.

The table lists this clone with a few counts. The CDR3: CASSVGGDSYEQYF. The CDR3, as DNA: TGTGCCAGCAGCGTAGGGGGGGACTCCTACGAGCAGTACTTC. The chain recombines TRBV9 with TRBJ2-7; tentatively, D is TRBD2 (6 bases). Trimming removed 0 bases from V and 0 bases from J, with 7 bases in between. CDR1 and CDR2 (germline): SGDLS, YYNGEE. The CDR3 is 14 residues long.